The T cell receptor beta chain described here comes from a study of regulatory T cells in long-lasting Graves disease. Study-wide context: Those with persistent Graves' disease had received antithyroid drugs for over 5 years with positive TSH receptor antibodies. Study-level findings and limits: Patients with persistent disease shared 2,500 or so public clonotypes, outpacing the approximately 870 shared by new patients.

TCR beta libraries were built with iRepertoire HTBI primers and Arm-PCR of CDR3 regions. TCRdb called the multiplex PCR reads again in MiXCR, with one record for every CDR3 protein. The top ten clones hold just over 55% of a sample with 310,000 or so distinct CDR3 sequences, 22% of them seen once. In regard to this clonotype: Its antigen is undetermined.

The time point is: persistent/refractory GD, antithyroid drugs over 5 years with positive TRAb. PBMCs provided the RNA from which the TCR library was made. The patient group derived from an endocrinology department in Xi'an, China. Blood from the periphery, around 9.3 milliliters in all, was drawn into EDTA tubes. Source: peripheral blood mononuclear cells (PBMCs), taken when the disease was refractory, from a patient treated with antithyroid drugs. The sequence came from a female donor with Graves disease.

In DNA, the CDR3 is TGTGCCAGCAAAAGAACTAGTTCGGCCGGGGAGCTGTTTTTT. It yields the protein CASKRTSSAGELFF. This chain connects TRBV27 to TRBJ2-2, with D possibly being TRBD2 (5 bases). V gave up 7 bases and J gave up 6 bases, with 15 bases separating them. The CDR3 contains 14 residues. CDR1 and CDR2 from the germline V gene are MNHEY and SMNVEV (reference sequence).